This T cell receptor beta chain was documented in a study of T-cell reconstitution after alpha-beta-depleted transplantation in children. General study findings and limits: One year post-transplant, T-cell counts and diversity were largely derived from T cells produced anew.

A TCRbeta library incorporating unique molecular identifiers was prepared. Using its own MiXCR run on the PCR reads, TCRdb lists one record per CDR3 protein. The table includes about 600,000 distinct CDR3 sequences, approximately 13% detected once. This clonotype was observed a handful of times. The antigen remains undetermined. CDR1 LGHNA and CDR2 YSLEER come from the germline V gene. CDR3 length: 16 amino acids. The ends lost 2 bases at V and 8 bases at J; junction bases unmatched: 10. The sequences come from PBMCs, mostly from graft donor cells, collected 360 days after TCRalphabeta/CD19-depleted stem cell transplant. The rearrangement links TRBV4-3 to TRBJ1-4, with 8 bases lining up with TRBD1. The receptor's source is a male patient younger than 18 who had a stem cell transplant for acute myeloid leukemia, so the T cells may come from the graft donor. DNA of the CDR3: TGCGCCAGCAGCCAACAAAGGACAGGGAGAGGGGAAAAACTGTTTTTT. It yields the protein CASSQQRTGRGEKLFF.